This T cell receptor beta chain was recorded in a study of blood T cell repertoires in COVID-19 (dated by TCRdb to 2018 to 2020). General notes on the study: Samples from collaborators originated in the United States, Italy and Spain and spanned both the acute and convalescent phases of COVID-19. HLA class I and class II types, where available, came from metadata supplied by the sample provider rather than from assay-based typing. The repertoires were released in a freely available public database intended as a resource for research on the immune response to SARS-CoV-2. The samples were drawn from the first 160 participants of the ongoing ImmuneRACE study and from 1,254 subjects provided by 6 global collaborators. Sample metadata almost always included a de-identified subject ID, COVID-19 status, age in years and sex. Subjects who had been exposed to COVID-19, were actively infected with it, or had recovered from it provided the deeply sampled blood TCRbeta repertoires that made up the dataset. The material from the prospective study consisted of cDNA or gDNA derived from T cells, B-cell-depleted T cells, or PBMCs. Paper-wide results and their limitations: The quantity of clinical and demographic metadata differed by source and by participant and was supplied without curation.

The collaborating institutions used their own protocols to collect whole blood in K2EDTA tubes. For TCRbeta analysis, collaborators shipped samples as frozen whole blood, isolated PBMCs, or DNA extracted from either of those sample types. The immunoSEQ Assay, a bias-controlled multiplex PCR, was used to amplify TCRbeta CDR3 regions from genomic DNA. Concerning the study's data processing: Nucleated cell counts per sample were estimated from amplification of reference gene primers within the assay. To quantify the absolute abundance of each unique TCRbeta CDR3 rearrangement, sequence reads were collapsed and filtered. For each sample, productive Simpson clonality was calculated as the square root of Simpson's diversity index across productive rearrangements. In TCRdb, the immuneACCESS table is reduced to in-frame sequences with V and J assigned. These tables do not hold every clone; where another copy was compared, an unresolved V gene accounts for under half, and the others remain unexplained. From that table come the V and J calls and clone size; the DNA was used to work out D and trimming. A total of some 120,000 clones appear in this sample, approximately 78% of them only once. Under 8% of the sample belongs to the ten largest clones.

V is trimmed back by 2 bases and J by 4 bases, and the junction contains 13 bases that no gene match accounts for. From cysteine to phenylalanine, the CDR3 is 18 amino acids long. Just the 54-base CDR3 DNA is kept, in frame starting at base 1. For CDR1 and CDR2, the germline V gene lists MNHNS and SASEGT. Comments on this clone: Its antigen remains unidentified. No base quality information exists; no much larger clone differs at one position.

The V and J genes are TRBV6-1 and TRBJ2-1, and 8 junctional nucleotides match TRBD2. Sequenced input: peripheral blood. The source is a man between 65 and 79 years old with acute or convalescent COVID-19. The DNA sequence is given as TGTGCCAGCAGTGAAAGGCTGGAACCTCGGGGGGGATACAATGAGCAGTTCTTC. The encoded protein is CASSERLEPRGGYNEQFF.